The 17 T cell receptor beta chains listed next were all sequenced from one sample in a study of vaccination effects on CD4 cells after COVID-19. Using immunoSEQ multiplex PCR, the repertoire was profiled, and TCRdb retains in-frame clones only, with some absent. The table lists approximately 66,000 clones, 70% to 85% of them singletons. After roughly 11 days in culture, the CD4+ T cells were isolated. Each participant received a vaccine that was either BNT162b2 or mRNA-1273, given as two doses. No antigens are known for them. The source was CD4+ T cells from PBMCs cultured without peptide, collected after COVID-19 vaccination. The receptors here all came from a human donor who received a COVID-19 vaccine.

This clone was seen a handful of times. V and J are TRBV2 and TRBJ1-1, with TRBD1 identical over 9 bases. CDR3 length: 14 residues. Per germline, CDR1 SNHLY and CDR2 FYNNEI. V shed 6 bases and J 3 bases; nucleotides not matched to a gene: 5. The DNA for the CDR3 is TGTGCCAGCAGGATACAGGGGGCTCACACTGAAGCTTTCTTT. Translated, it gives CASRIQGAHTEAFF.

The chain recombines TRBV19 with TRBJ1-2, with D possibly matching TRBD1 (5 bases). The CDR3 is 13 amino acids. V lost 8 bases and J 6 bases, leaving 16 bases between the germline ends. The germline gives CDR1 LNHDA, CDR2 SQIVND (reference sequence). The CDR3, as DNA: TGTGCCAGTCGACCCGGAGGCAGGGATGGCTACACCTTC. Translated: CASRPGGRDGYTF.

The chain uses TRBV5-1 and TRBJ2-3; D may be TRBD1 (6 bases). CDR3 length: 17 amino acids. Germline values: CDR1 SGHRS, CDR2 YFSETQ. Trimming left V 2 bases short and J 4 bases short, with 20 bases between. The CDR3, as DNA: TGCGCCAGCAGCTTAACCCCGGTCAGGGGAAGGGCAGATACGCAGTATTTT. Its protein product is CASSLTPVRGRADTQYF.

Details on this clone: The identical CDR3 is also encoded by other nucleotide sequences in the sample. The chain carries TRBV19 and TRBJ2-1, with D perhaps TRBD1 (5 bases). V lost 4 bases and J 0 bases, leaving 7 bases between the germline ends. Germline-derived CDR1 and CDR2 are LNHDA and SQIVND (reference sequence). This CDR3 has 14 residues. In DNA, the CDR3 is TGTGCCAGTAGTAGACAGAGCTCCTACAATGAGCAGTTCTTC. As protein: CASSRQSSYNEQFF.

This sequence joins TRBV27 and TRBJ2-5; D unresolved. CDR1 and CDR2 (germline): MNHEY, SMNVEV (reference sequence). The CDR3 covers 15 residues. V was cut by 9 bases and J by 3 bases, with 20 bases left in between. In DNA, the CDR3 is TGTGCCAGAGACTCCACCGTCCCACTAAAAGAGACCCAGTACTTC. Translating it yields CARDSTVPLKETQYF.

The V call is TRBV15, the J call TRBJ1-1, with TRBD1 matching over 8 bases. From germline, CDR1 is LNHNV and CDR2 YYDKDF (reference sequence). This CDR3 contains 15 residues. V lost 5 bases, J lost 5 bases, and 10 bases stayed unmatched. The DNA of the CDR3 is TGTGCCACCAGCCCCTGGCAGGGGGCGAGGACTGAAGCTTTCTTT. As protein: CATSPWQGARTEAFF.

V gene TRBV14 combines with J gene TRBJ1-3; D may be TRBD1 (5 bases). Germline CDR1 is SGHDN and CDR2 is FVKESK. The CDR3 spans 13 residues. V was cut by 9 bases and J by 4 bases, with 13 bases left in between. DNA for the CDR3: TGTGCCAGTAACCAGGGATACGGAAACACCATATATTTT. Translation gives CASNQGYGNTIYF. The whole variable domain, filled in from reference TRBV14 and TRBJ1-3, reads EAGVTQFPSHSVIEKGQTVTLRCDPISGHDNLYWYRRVMGKEIKFLLHFVKESKQDESGMPNNRFLAERTGGTYSTLKVQPAELEDSGVYFCASNQGYGNTIYFGEGSWLTVV.

The CDR3 coding sequence is TGTGCCAGCAGATCTCTGGGGGGACACGAGCAGTACGTC. It encodes CASRSLGGHEQYV. The chain employs TRBV6-5 and TRBJ2-7; possibly TRBD2 for D (6 bases). The V gene lost 6 bases and the J gene lost 5 bases, with 14 bases spanning the gap. This CDR3 has 13 residues. From germline, CDR1 is MNHEY and CDR2 SVGAGI.

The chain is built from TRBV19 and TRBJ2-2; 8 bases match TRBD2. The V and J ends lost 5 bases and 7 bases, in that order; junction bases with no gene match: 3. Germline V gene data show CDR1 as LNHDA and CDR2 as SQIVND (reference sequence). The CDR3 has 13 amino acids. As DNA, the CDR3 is TGTGCCAGTAGTCCCGGGACTAGCGGGGAGCTGTTTTTT. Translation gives CASSPGTSGELFF.

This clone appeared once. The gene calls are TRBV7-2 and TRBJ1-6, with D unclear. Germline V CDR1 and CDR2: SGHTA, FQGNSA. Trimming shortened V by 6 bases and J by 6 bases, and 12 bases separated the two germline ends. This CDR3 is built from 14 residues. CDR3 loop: CASRPPGFNSPLHF. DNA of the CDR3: TGTGCCAGCAGGCCCCCCGGGTTTAATTCACCCCTCCACTTT.

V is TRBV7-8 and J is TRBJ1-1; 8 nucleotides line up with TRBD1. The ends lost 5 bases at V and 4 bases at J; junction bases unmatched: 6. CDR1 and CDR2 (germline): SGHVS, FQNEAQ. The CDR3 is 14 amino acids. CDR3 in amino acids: CASSAGQDITEAFF. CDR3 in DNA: TGTGCCAGCAGCGCGGGACAGGACATCACTGAAGCTTTCTTT.

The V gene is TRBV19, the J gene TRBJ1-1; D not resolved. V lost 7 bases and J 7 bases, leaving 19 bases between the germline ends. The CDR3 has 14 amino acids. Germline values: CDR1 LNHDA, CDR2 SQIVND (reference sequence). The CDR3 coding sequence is TGTGCCAGTACCAATTATGGAGGGAGAGGTGAAGCTTTCTTT. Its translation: CASTNYGGRGEAFF.

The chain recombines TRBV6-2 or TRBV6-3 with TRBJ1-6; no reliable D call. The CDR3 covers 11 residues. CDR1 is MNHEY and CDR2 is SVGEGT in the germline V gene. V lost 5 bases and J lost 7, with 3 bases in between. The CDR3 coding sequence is TGTGCCAGCAGTACAAATTCACCCCTCCACTTT. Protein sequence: CASSTNSPLHF.

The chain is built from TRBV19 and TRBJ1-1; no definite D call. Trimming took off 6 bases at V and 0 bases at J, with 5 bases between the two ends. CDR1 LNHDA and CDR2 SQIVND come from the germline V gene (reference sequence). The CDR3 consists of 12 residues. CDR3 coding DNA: TGTGCCAGTAGGCAGATGAACACTGAAGCTTTCTTT. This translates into CASRQMNTEAFF. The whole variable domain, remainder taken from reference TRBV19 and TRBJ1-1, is DGGITQSPKYLFRKEGQNVTLSCEQNLNHDAMYWYRQDPGQGLRLIYYSQIVNDFQKGDIAEGYSVSREKKESFPLTVTSAQKNPTAFYLCASRQMNTEAFFGQGTRLTVV.

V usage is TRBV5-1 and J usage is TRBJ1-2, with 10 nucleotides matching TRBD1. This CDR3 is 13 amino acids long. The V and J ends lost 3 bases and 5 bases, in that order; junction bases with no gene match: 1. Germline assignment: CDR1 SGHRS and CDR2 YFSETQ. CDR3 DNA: TGCGCCAGCAGCTGGGGACAGGGGTATGGCTACACCTTC. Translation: CASSWGQGYGYTF.

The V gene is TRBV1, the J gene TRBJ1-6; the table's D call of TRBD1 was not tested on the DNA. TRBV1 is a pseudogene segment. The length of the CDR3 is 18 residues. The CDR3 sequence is CTSSQALTGQGTHSPLHF. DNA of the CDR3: TGCACCAGCAGCCAAGCCTTAACGGGACAGGGGACTCATTCACCCCTCCACTTT.

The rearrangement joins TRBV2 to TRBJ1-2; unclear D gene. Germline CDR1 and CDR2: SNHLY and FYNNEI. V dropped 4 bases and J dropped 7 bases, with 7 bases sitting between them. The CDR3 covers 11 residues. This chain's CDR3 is CASSVSSGYTF. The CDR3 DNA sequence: TGTGCCAGCAGTGTTTCATCTGGCTACACCTTC.